Listed below are T cell receptor beta chains from one sample, sequenced in a study of cytomegalovirus exposure and HLA in healthy donors. TCRdb's table, derived via immunoSEQ multiplex PCR, lists solely in-frame clones and lacks some. Among fewer than 200,000 clones listed, roughly 70% were seen once. Sequencing was carried out using PBMCs. Source of these receptors: a girl between 5 and 17 years old in good health and CMV-seronegative. Both conserved end residues are part of each CDR3. The order of the fields is J gene, V gene, CDR3 protein.

>TRBJ1-1|TRBV5-1
CASGQGTLNTEAFF
>TRBJ1-3|TRBV13
CASSLRDRGNTIHF
>TRBJ2-5|TRBV6-5
CASSLLNGETQYF
>TRBJ1-1|TRBV9
CASSVSREGSTEAFF
>TRBJ1-1|TRBV19
CASSISAGASTEAFF
>TRBJ2-1|TRBV7-7
CASSSGPSGGRNEQFF
>TRBJ2-3|TRBV10-2
CARSSGGSTDTQYF
>TRBJ2-5|TRBV18
CASSLLVAGGLEETQYF
>TRBJ1-1|TRBV10-2
CASSEDFWVTNTEAFF
>TRBJ2-3|TRBV5-1
CASSLFGSGGASDTQYF
>TRBJ1-5|TRBV6-5
CASSYAGNQPQHF
>TRBJ1-2|TRBV2
CASSGRDRGNYGYTF